This entry concerns a single T cell receptor beta chain. Antigen unknown. The data were produced by immunoSEQ multiplex PCR, yet TCRdb's version contains in-frame clones alone and is incomplete. The sample holds fewer than 200,000 clones; 88% are singletons and the top ten take over 9%. This sample was included in a study of radiation and T cells in renal cell carcinoma. Whole-study findings and limits: Without pretreatment biopsies, baseline tumor clonotype presence was undetermined. In blood, top tumor clones expanded by 2 weeks, shrinking by 4.

Time point meaning: blood 4 weeks post-SBRT, at nephrectomy. Stated treatment: 15 Gy SBRT to primary tumor, nephrectomy 4 weeks later. Nephrectomy followed 15 Gy stereotactic body radiation by 4 weeks. Blood was sampled at baseline, 2 weeks and 4 weeks after SBRT. The CDR3 sequence is 15 residues long. The ends lost 5 bases at V and 5 bases at J; junction bases unmatched: 4. Germline V CDR1 and CDR2: LGHNT, FRNRAP. This rearrangement joins TRBV12-5 to TRBJ2-2; 11 bases fit TRBD2. This material consisted of blood, taken from a patient whose treatment included radiotherapy and nephrectomy. This sequence originates from a woman in her fifties or sixties with renal cell carcinoma. In nucleotides, the CDR3 is TGTGCTAGTGGTAGGACTAGCGGGTCGACCGGGGAGCTGTTTTTT. Protein: CASGRTSGSTGELFF.